Below are 24 T cell receptor beta chains sequenced from a single sample in a study of blood T cells in healthy people across ages. Alongside a J-beta primer mix, a sample-barcoded 5' primer served in a second PCR lasting roughly 6 to 12 cycles. TCRdb re-derived calls from the 5' RACE reads in MiXCR, one entry per CDR3 protein. Found here are roughly 1,800,000 distinct CDR3 sequences, around 50% of them singletons; the top ten hold 2.1%. Sequencing was done on a sample of blood. Source of these receptors: a woman in her thirties or forties in good health.

The V call is TRBV20-1, the J call TRBJ2-3, with D maybe TRBD1 (5 bases). V gave up 0 bases and J gave up 3 bases, with 7 bases separating them. This CDR3 is built from 13 residues. Per germline, CDR1 DFQATT and CDR2 SNEGSKA (reference sequence). The DNA of the CDR3 is TGCAGTGCTAGAGAACCAGGGACAGATACGCAGTATTTT. Translating it yields CSAREPGTDTQYF.

The V call is TRBV27, the J call TRBJ2-7; D might be TRBD1 (6 bases). Per germline, CDR1 MNHEY and CDR2 SMNVEV (reference sequence). Trimming took off 3 bases at V and 1 base at J, with 10 bases between the two ends. The length of the CDR3 is 14 residues. The CDR3 here is CASSFRGKSYEQYF. The CDR3 region has the DNA TGTGCCAGCAGTTTTAGGGGGAAATCCTACGAGCAGTACTTC.

This clonotype was detected many times. The chain is built from TRBV3-1 and TRBJ2-7; D possibly corresponds to TRBD1 (6 bases). The CDR3 is made up of 13 amino acids. Germline CDR1 reads LGHDT; CDR2 reads YNNKEL (reference sequence). Trimming removed 4 bases from V and 4 bases from J, with 11 bases in between. CDR3 DNA: TGTGCCAGCAGCCGTGGACAGAATTACGAGCAGTACTTC. Protein sequence: CASSRGQNYEQYF.

This clonotype was detected only a few times. This rearrangement joins TRBV7-9 to TRBJ2-4, with TRBD2 matching over 14 bases. Trimming took 10 bases from V and 0 from J; bases not matched to a gene: 5. The CDR3 runs to 16 residues. The germline V gene has CDR1 SEHNR and CDR2 FQNEAQ (reference sequence). The CDR3 loop is CATGLAGGLAKNIQYF. CDR3 coding DNA: TGTGCCACTGGACTAGCGGGGGGTCTAGCCAAAAACATTCAGTACTTC.

The chain uses TRBV7-2 and TRBJ1-5; tentative D call: TRBD1 (6 bases). Germline V gene data show CDR1 as SGHTA and CDR2 as FQGNSA. This CDR3 is built from 14 residues. The V and J ends lost 1 base and 9 bases respectively, with 13 bases between them. The CDR3 region is CASSLGTVQMPQHF. CDR3 nucleotides: TGTGCCAGCAGCTTAGGGACAGTTCAGATGCCCCAGCATTTT.

This clonotype was recorded a few times. This chain joins TRBV11-2 and TRBJ2-7; D may match TRBD1 or TRBD2 (5 bases each). CDR3 length equals 13 residues. Trimming cost V 5 bases and J 3 bases, with 11 bases left between them. Germline CDR1 and CDR2: SGHAT and FQNNGV. This CDR3 reads CASSPGDGYEQYF. As DNA, the CDR3 is TGTGCCAGCAGCCCTGGGGACGGCTACGAGCAGTACTTC.

The rearrangement uses TRBV10-3 and TRBJ2-4; 8 bases are a match to TRBD1. V was pared by 2 bases and J by 1 base, with 13 bases of the junction left unmatched. The CDR3 is 19 residues long. The germline CDR1 and CDR2 sequences are ENHRY and SYGVKD. The CDR3 nucleotides are TGTGCCATCAGTGAGGAGGGGACAGGACTATCTCCCGCCAAAAACATTCAGTACTTC. This translates into CAISEEGTGLSPAKNIQYF.

The gene calls are TRBV12-3 or TRBV12-4 and TRBJ2-1; TRBD2 aligns across 14 bases. V gave up 8 bases and J gave up 9 bases; unmatched junction bases: 12. This CDR3 contains 16 residues. CDR3 in amino acids: CASGTSGRRGSGEQFF. CDR3 DNA: TGTGCCAGCGGGACTAGCGGGAGACGAGGGAGCGGTGAGCAGTTCTTC.

This clonotype was seen a handful of times. This sequence joins TRBV24-1 and TRBJ2-6; tentative D call: TRBD1 (6 bases). This CDR3 is 16 amino acids long. V lost 9 bases to trimming and J lost 0 bases, with 14 bases between them. The V gene's germline CDR1 is KGHDR and CDR2 SFDVKD. The CDR3 DNA follows: TGTGCCACCCATTCGGGACAAAACTCTGGGGCCAACGTCCTGACTTTC. Its protein is CATHSGQNSGANVLTF.

The V gene is TRBV28, the J gene TRBJ2-7, with 7 nucleotides matching TRBD1. The CDR3 is 14 amino acids. The germline V gene has CDR1 MDHEN and CDR2 SYDVKM. V was pared by 5 bases and J by 4 bases, with 8 bases of the junction left unmatched. This CDR3 is CASSLTQGTYEQYF. As DNA, the CDR3 is TGTGCCAGCAGTCTAACACAGGGGACGTACGAGCAGTACTTC.

This clonotype has a single count. Germline and junction disagree at one end, which may indicate a read error. The genes are TRBV7-2 and TRBJ2-1; 10 bases align to TRBD2. CDR1 SGHTA and CDR2 FQGNSA come from the germline V gene. The CDR3 is 17 amino acids. CDR3 amino acids: CVSSLDSRTSGYNEQFF. CDR3 bases: TGTGTCAGCAGCTTAGATTCGCGGACTAGCGGTTACAATGAGCAGTTCTTC.

This clonotype was seen only a few times. The chain carries TRBV10-3 and TRBJ2-1, with 9 bases identical to TRBD2. Trimming removed 0 bases from V and 4 bases from J; junction bases left unmatched: 7. Germline CDR1 reads ENHRY; CDR2 reads SYGVKD. The CDR3 consists of 17 residues. CDR3 sequence (DNA): TGTGCCATCAGTGAGTCGCACGCGGGGGGGCCATACAATGAGCAGTTCTTC. This encodes CAISESHAGGPYNEQFF.

This clonotype was seen a handful of times. The V gene is TRBV9, the J gene TRBJ2-7, with D unresolved. From germline, CDR1 is SGDLS and CDR2 YYNGEE. This CDR3 is built from 15 residues. V lost 0 bases and J lost 1, with 11 bases in between. The DNA of the CDR3 is TGTGCCAGCAGCGTAGCTCCGGACGGTTCCTACGAGCAGTACTTC. Encoded protein: CASSVAPDGSYEQYF.

This clonotype was recorded a few times. The CDR3 nucleotides are TGTGCCAGCAGCTTAACAATGAAGCAGTTCTTC. This encodes CASSLTMKQFF. V usage is TRBV7-2 and J usage is TRBJ2-1; D is unresolved. CDR1 and CDR2 (germline): SGHTA, FQGNSA. Trimming shortened V by 2 bases and J by 11 bases, and 7 bases separated the two germline ends. This CDR3 spans 11 amino acids.

This clonotype was detected only a few times. The V and J genes are TRBV28 and TRBJ1-2; the D gene is possibly TRBD1 (6 bases). V was shortened by 8 bases and J by 10 bases, with 8 bases between the two germline ends. The CDR3 consists of 9 residues. Germline V gene lookup returns CDR1 MDHEN and CDR2 SYDVKM. In DNA, the CDR3 is TGTGCCAGCGGACAGATCTACACCTTC. Amino acids: CASGQIYTF.

The V and J genes are TRBV9 and TRBJ2-6; the D gene is possibly TRBD1 (5 bases). The CDR3 runs 17 residues. V lost 3 bases and J lost 1, with 14 bases in between. Per the germline V gene, CDR1 is SGDLS and CDR2 is YYNGEE. CDR3 in DNA: TGTGCCAGCAGCGCGTGGGGCAGCCAATCTGGGGCCAACGTCCTGACTTTC. Protein sequence: CASSAWGSQSGANVLTF.

This clonotype showed up just a few times. The chain couples TRBV6-5 to TRBJ1-2; D might be TRBD1 (6 bases). Germline V CDR1 and CDR2: MNHEY, SVGAGI. The germline V and J ends were trimmed by 2 bases and 4 bases, with 11 bases remaining between them. This CDR3 has 14 amino acids. This CDR3 reads CASSYGVDSYGYTF. CDR3 sequence (DNA): TGTGCCAGCAGTTACGGCGTGGACAGCTATGGCTACACCTTC.

The chain is built from TRBV9 and TRBJ1-2; D is perhaps TRBD1 (5 bases). V shed 3 bases and J shed 5 bases, with 17 bases lying between them. Germline-derived CDR1 and CDR2 are SGDLS and YYNGEE. This CDR3 has 15 residues. In DNA, the CDR3 is TGTGCCAGCAGCGGACTACAGGTACGAAGTTATGGCTACACCTTC. This codes for CASSGLQVRSYGYTF.

As regards this clonotype: The junction departs from germline at one end; a sequencing error may be responsible. The CDR3 DNA sequence: TGTGCCCGCAGCCGAACCGGGACTACCTACAATGAGCAGTTCTTC. This gives the protein CARSRTGTTYNEQFF. This rearrangement joins TRBV6-5 to TRBJ2-1; TRBD2 aligns across 7 bases. CDR3 length: 15 amino acids. The germline CDR1 and CDR2 sequences are MNHEY and SVGAGI.

The sample holds a few counts of this clonotype. The genes are TRBV6-6 and TRBJ2-7; the D is unclear. The V and J ends lost 4 bases and 5 bases respectively, with 15 bases between them. There are 14 residues in the CDR3. Germline V CDR1 and CDR2: MNHNY, SVGAGI (reference sequence). In DNA, the CDR3 is TGTGCCAGCAGTTTCCTCGGACCTCCCCACGAGCAGTACTTC. It translates to CASSFLGPPHEQYF.

The V gene is TRBV7-9, the J gene TRBJ2-3; D might be TRBD1 (5 bases). The CDR3 has 14 amino acids. V was pared by 11 bases and J by 1 base, with 16 bases between. CDR1 and CDR2 (germline): SEHNR, FQNEAQ (reference sequence). CDR3 nucleotide sequence: TGTGCCCACGATGGGGCAGTTCGCACAGATACGCAGTATTTT. Translation: CAHDGAVRTDTQYF.

CDR3 protein: CASGGSTNSFTDTQYF. The CDR3 DNA reads TGCGCCAGCGGGGGATCGACAAACTCCTTCACAGATACGCAGTATTTT. The rearrangement joins TRBV5-1 to TRBJ2-3; D might be TRBD1 or TRBD2, each matching 5 bases. V lost 7 bases, J lost 2 bases, and 20 bases lay in between. This CDR3 has 16 amino acids. The V gene's germline CDR1 is SGHRS and CDR2 YFSETQ.

The J gene is TRBJ1-2, the V gene TRBV12-3 or TRBV12-4, with D tentatively TRBD1 (5 bases). Trimming pared 4 bases from V and 2 bases from J, leaving 5 bases between. This CDR3 spans 12 amino acids. CDR3 in DNA: TGTGCCAGCAGTTGGGACAACTATGGCTACACCTTC. Amino acid sequence: CASSWDNYGYTF.

This clonotype was seen only a few times. This chain uses TRBV6-5 with TRBJ2-1; maybe TRBD1 (6 bases). V lost 5 bases and J 1 base, leaving 12 bases between the germline ends. Germline V gene data show CDR1 as MNHEY and CDR2 as SVGAGI. The CDR3 loop spans 15 amino acids. DNA of the CDR3: TGTGCCAGCAGTAATAGACAGGCATCCTACAATGAGCAGTTCTTC. Translation: CASSNRQASYNEQFF.